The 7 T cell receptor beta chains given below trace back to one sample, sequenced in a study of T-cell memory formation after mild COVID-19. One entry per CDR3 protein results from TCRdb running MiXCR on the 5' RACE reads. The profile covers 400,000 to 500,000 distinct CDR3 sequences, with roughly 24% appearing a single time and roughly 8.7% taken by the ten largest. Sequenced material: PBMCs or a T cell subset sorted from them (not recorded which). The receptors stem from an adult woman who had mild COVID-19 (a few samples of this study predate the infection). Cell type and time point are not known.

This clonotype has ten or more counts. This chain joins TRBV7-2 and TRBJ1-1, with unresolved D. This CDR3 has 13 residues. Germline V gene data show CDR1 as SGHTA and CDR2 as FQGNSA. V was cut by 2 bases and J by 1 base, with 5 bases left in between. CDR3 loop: CASSLHQNTEAFF. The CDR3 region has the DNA TGTGCCAGCAGCTTACATCAGAACACTGAAGCTTTCTTT.

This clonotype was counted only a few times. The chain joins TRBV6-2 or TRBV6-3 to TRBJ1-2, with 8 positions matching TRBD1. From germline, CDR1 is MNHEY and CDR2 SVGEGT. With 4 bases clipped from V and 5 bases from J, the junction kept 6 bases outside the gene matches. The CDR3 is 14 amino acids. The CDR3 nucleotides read TGTGCCAGCAGTTTTCCGGGACAGGTATATGGCTACACCTTC. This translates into CASSFPGQVYGYTF.

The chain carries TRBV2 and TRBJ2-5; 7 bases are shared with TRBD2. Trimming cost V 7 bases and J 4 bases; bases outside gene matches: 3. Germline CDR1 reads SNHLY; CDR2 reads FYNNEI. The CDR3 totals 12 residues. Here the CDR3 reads CASKVAGETQYF. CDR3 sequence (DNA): TGTGCCAGCAAAGTAGCGGGAGAGACCCAGTACTTC. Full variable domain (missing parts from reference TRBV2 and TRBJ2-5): EPEVTQTPSHQVTQMGQEVILRCVPISNHLYFYWYRQILGQKVEFLVSFYNNEISEKSEIFDDQFSVERPDGSNFTLKIRSTKLEDSAMYFCASKVAGETQYFGPGTRLLVL.

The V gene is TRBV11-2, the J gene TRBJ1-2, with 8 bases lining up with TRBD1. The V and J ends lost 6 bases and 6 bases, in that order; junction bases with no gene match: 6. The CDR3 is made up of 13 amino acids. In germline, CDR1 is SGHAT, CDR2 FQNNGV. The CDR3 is CASSSSGGDGYTF. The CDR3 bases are TGTGCCAGCAGTTCCTCAGGGGGCGATGGCTACACCTTC.

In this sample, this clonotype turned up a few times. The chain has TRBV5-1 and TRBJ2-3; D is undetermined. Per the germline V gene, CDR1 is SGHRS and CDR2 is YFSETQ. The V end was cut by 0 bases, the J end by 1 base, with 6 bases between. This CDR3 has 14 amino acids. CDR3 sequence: CASSLADGTDTQYF. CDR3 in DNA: TGCGCCAGCAGCTTGGCCGACGGCACAGATACGCAGTATTTT.

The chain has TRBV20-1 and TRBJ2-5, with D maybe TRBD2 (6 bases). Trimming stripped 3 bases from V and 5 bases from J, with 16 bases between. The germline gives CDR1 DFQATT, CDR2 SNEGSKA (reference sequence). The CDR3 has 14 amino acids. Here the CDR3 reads CSASPGGGDETQYF. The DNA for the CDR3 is TGCAGTGCTAGTCCAGGAGGCGGGGACGAGACCCAGTACTTC.

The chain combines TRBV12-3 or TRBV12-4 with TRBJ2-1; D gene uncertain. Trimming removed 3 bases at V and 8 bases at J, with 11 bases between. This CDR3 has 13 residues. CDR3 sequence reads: CASSFLVEDEQFF. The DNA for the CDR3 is TGTGCCAGCAGTTTTTTAGTAGAGGATGAGCAGTTCTTC.